This T cell receptor (beta chain) was identified during a study of cytomegalovirus exposure and HLA in healthy donors. TCRdb's table, derived via immunoSEQ multiplex PCR, lists solely in-frame clones and lacks some. The data show some 150,000 clones, with approximately 90% seen just once and almost 3% held by the top ten. This TCR was recovered from a man between 18 and 35 years old in good health and CMV-seronegative. What was sequenced was PBMCs.

In DNA, the CDR3 is TGTGCCAGCAGACAAGAGCATGACAGGGGGTGGGTTCGTTCCTACAATGAGCAGTTCTTC. Translation: CASRQEHDRGWVRSYNEQFF. V is TRBV28 and J is TRBJ2-1; TRBD1 matches at 9 bases. Germline trimming cut 6 bases from V and 1 base from J; bases unmatched to any gene: 19. The V gene's germline CDR1 is MDHEN and CDR2 SYDVKM. This CDR3 region has 20 residues. The full variable domain, rest sourced from reference TRBV28 and TRBJ2-1, is DVKVTQSSRYLVKRTGEKVFLECVQDMDHENMFWYRQDPGLGLRLIYFSYDVKMKEKGDIPEGYSVSREKKERFSLILESASTNQTSMYLCASRQEHDRGWVRSYNEQFFGPGTRLTVL.